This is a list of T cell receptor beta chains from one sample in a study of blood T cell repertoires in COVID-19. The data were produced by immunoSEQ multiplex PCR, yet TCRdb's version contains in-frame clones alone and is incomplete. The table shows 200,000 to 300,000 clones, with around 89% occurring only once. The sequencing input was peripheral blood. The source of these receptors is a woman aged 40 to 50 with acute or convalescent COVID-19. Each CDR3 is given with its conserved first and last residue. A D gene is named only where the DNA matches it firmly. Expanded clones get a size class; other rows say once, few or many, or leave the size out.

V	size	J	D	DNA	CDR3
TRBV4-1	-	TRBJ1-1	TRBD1	TGCGCCAGCAGCCTTATACAGGGGACGAACACTGAAGCTTTCTTT	CASSLIQGTNTEAFF
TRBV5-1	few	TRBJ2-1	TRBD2	TGCGCCAGCAGCTACAGCGGGGATGATGGTGAGCAGTTCTTC	CASSYSGDDGEQFF
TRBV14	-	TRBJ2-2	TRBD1	TGTGCCAGCAGCTCAGACAGGGGACTCGGCACCGGGGAGCTGTTTTTT	CASSSDRGLGTGELFF
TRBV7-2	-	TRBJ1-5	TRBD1	TGTGCCAGCAGCTCTCAGGGGGCAACGAATCAGCCCCAGCATTTT	CASSSQGATNQPQHF
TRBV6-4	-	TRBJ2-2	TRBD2	TGTGCCAGCGCCCCCCTAGCGGGGGCTGTCACCGGGGAGCTGTTTTTT	CASAPLAGAVTGELFF
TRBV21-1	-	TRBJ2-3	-	TGTGCCAGCAGCAAAGCTTCCTACAGGTCCGGGGATACGCAGTATTTT	CASSKASYRSGDTQYF
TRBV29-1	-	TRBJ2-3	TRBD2	TGCAGCGTTCAGCGGGGGACCCGCACAGATACGCAGTATTTT	CSVQRGTRTDTQYF
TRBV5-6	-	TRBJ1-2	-	TGTGCCAGCAGCTTGCGGGGGTTTGGCCCCTTCTATGGCTACACCTTC	CASSLRGFGPFYGYTF
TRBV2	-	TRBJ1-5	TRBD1	TGTGCCAGCAGGGTGGGGACAGGGAGGACTCAGCCCCAGCATTTT	CASRVGTGRTQPQHF
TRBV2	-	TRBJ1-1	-	TGTGCCAGCAGTCCTAGGGGAACTGAAGCTTTCTTT	CASSPRGTEAFF
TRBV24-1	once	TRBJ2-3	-	TGTGCCACCAGTGAGTCCGGGACATCAGATACGCAGTATTTT	CATSESGTSDTQYF
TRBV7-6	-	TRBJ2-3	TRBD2	TGTGCCAGCAGCTTAGATCTGCGTGGGCGGGGGGTCCCCACAGATACGCAGTATTTT	CASSLDLRGRGVPTDTQYF
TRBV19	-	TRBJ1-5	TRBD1	TGTGCCAGTAGTGCCGGGACAGGGTCCCAGCCCCAGCATTTT	CASSAGTGSQPQHF
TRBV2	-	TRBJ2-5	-	TGTGCCAGCGGTGACGGACAGATAGAGACCCAGTACTTC	CASGDGQIETQYF
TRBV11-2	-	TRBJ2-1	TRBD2	TGTGCCAGCAGCTCAGACCCAGCGGGGGGGGGTGAGCAGTTCTTC	CASSSDPAGGGEQFF
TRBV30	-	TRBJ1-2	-	TGTGCCTGGAGTGCTACCCGGGGGGGGGCTCATGGCTACACCTTC	CAWSATRGGAHGYTF
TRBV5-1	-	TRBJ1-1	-	TGCGCCAGCAGCTTGGAAGGCAGGGGCGTGTTCATGAACACTGAAGCTTTCTTT	CASSLEGRGVFMNTEAFF
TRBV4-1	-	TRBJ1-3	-	TGCGCCAGCAGCCCCTTTGCGCCAACTGGAAACACCATATATTTT	CASSPFAPTGNTIYF
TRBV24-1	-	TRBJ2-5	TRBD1	TGTGCCACCAGTGATTTGCTCACGGACAGGGGGACAGAGACCCAGTACTTC	CATSDLLTDRGTETQYF
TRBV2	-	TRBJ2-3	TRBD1	TGTGCCAGCGGACAGGGGAGGAATTCAGATACGCAGTATTTT	CASGQGRNSDTQYF
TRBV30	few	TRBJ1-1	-	TGTGCCGGAAATCGACAGAACACTGAAGCTTTCTTT	CAGNRQNTEAFF
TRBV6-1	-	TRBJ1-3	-	TGTGCCAGCAGTGAGGCAGGGAAAGGGGACACCATATATTTT	CASSEAGKGDTIYF
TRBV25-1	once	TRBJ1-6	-	TGTGCCAGCAGTGATGGAAGGGGGGGAAATTCACCCCTCCACTTT	CASSDGRGGNSPLHF